Presented here are 10 T cell receptor beta chains from one specimen sequenced in a study of blood T cell repertoires in COVID-19. The method was immunoSEQ multiplex PCR; TCRdb's version includes in-frame clones alone and lacks a portion of them. The profile shows 110,000 to 150,000 clones, more than 80% of them singletons. What was sequenced was peripheral blood. The origin of the receptors is an elderly woman in a cohort sampled during active or convalescent COVID-19.

This clone was observed a few times. V usage is TRBV14 and J usage is TRBJ1-2; 9 bases are a match to TRBD1. The J segment lost 1 base and the V segment lost 4 bases, leaving 4 bases of the junction unmatched. The CDR3 totals 15 residues. CDR1 SGHDN and CDR2 FVKESK come from the germline V gene. CDR3 bases: TGTGCCAGCAGCCGAGGGACAGGGCATAACTATGGCTACACCTTC. Residues: CASSRGTGHNYGYTF. Full variable domain (outside the CDR3, taken from reference TRBV14 and TRBJ1-2): EAGVTQFPSHSVIEKGQTVTLRCDPISGHDNLYWYRRVMGKEIKFLLHFVKESKQDESGMPNNRFLAERTGGTYSTLKVQPAELEDSGVYFCASSRGTGHNYGYTFGSGTRLTVV.

The V call is TRBV18, the J call TRBJ2-1, with 8 bases that match TRBD1. Trimming cost V 1 base and J 7 bases; bases outside gene matches: 6. Germline V gives CDR1 KGHSH, CDR2 LQKENI. The CDR3 sequence is 15 residues long. CDR3 in amino acids: CASSPLGQVRNEQFF. Here the CDR3 DNA reads TGTGCCAGCTCACCACTGGGACAGGTGAGGAATGAGCAGTTCTTC.

The V call is TRBV19, the J call TRBJ1-1; D is undetermined. CDR3 size: 15 residues. Germline V CDR1 and CDR2: LNHDA, SQIVND (reference sequence). Trimming left V 2 bases short and J 1 base short, with 11 bases between. The chain's CDR3 is CASSIKASTNTEAFF. The CDR3 coding sequence is TGTGCCAGTAGTATAAAAGCGAGTACGAACACTGAAGCTTTCTTT. Full variable domain (outside the CDR3, taken from reference TRBV19 and TRBJ1-1): DGGITQSPKYLFRKEGQNVTLSCEQNLNHDAMYWYRQDPGQGLRLIYYSQIVNDFQKGDIAEGYSVSREKKESFPLTVTSAQKNPTAFYLCASSIKASTNTEAFFGQGTRLTVV.

The chain is built from TRBV9 and TRBJ2-5, with D tentatively TRBD1 (6 bases). From germline, CDR1 is SGDLS and CDR2 YYNGEE. CDR3 length: 16 amino acids. V was trimmed by 0 bases and J by 5 bases, leaving 17 bases between them. CDR3 region: CASSVGEGGFLETQYF. In DNA, the CDR3 is TGTGCCAGCAGCGTAGGTGAAGGGGGATTTCTGGAGACCCAGTACTTC. Complete variable domain (other parts from reference TRBV9 and TRBJ2-5): DSGVTQTPKHLITATGQRVTLRCSPRSGDLSVYWYQQSLDQGLQFLIQYYNGEERAKGNILERFSAQQFPDLHSELNLSSLELGDSALYFCASSVGEGGFLETQYFGPGTRLLVL.

The chain links TRBV5-1 to TRBJ2-5; maybe TRBD1 (5 bases). CDR3 length equals 14 residues. Germline V gene lookup returns CDR1 SGHRS and CDR2 YFSETQ. V lost 1 base to trimming and J lost 5 bases, with 12 bases between them. CDR3 bases: TGCGCCAGCAGCTTGACCTCAGGGATGGAGACCCAGTACTTC. It translates to CASSLTSGMETQYF.

The genes are TRBV6-5 and TRBJ1-4, with TRBD1 identical over 7 bases. V was clipped by 0 bases and J by 6 bases; unmatched bases: 1. The CDR3 is 14 residues long. Germline V gives CDR1 MNHEY, CDR2 SVGAGI. The CDR3 loop reads CASSYSGTDEKLFF. CDR3 DNA sequence: TGTGCCAGCAGTTACTCAGGGACAGATGAAAAACTGTTTTTT.

V usage is TRBV6-6 and J usage is TRBJ2-5, with D possibly matching TRBD1 (5 bases). Deletions cut 2 bases from V and 2 bases from J, with 9 bases between. The CDR3 covers 14 residues. Germline CDR1 is MNHNY and CDR2 is SVGAGI (reference sequence). The CDR3 loop reads CASSYLRQQETQYF. The CDR3 nucleotides are TGTGCCAGCAGTTACCTTCGACAGCAAGAGACCCAGTACTTC.

The genes are TRBV4-1 and TRBJ1-4; no clear D gene. V was shortened by 1 base and J by 4 bases, with 13 bases between the two germline ends. Germline-derived CDR1 and CDR2 are MGHRA and YSYEKL. The CDR3 length is 16 residues. CDR3 sequence: CASSQAYRMRNEKLFF. The CDR3 DNA reads as TGCGCCAGCAGCCAAGCTTACAGAATGCGTAATGAAAAACTGTTTTTT.

This clone is a singleton in its sample. The chain combines TRBV19 with TRBJ1-5; 9 bases are shared with TRBD1. The CDR3 is 15 residues long. From germline, CDR1 is LNHDA and CDR2 SQIVND (reference sequence). J was trimmed by 11 bases and V by 4 bases; bases with no gene match: 12. In nucleotides, the CDR3 is TGTGCCAGTAGTACTCCGACAGGGGGACGTCCGGCCCAGCATTTT. Its protein product is CASSTPTGGRPAQHF.

Only a few counts were recorded for this clone. The chain employs TRBV12-5 and TRBJ1-2; D perhaps matches TRBD1 (5 bases). Germline assignment: CDR1 LGHNT and CDR2 FRNRAP. V was pared by 8 bases and J by 4 bases, with 17 bases between. The CDR3 has 14 amino acids. Here the CDR3 DNA reads TGTGCTAGTCTACTGTGGGGGGAGGTCTATGGCTACACCTTC. It translates to CASLLWGEVYGYTF.